This TCR beta chain was sequenced for a study of blood T cell repertoires in COVID-19. CDR1 and CDR2 from the germline V gene are SEHNR and FQNEAQ (reference sequence). This CDR3 region has 13 residues. Per the original methods: Amplified reference gene primers provided the basis for estimating nucleated cell counts. Clones were sequenced by immunoSEQ multiplex PCR, and TCRdb holds only the in-frame ones, with some missing. V and J calls and clone size are given by that table; D and trimming were obtained from the DNA. Counted here are about 190,000 clones, roughly 80% occurring once; the ten biggest clones make up 5.2%. The sample holds one count of this clone. Relative to the germline gene, one junction end is altered; a read error may explain this.

The specimen was peripheral blood. The sequence came from a young woman with acute or convalescent COVID-19. The rearrangement links TRBV7-9 to TRBJ1-2; 9 bases are a match to TRBD1. CDR3: CASSLAAGQGFSF. CDR3 DNA sequence: TGTGCCAGCAGCTTAGCGGCGGGACAGGGCTTCTCCTTC.